One and the same sample provided the 20 T cell receptor beta chains below, sequenced in a study of CD8+ T cells in alopecia areata. The treatment was: oral pan-JAK inhibitor, 5-10 mg twice daily. Following RNA extraction, reverse transcription yielded cDNA that acted as the sequencing template. The method was immunoSEQ multiplex PCR; TCRdb's version includes in-frame clones alone and lacks a portion of them. Counted here are about 210,000 clones, 64% occurring once; the ten biggest clones make up roughly 4.2%. The sequenced sample was CD4+ T cells sorted from blood, obtained at week 4, from a patient treated with tofacitinib. All receptors derive from a human donor with alopecia areata.

The chain is built from TRBV23-1 and TRBJ2-5; 14 bases map to TRBD2. TRBV23-1 qualifies as an ORF whose function is uncertain. V dropped 7 bases and J dropped 5; count of bases not matched to a gene: 6. CDR3 length: 15 residues. This CDR3 is CASTSTSGGAETQYF. CDR3 nucleotides: TGCGCCAGCACCTCGACTAGCGGGGGGGCGGAGACCCAGTACTTC.

The chain joins TRBV15 to TRBJ1-3; D is perhaps TRBD1 (6 bases). Trimming stripped 0 bases from V and 8 bases from J, with 14 bases between. The CDR3 is 15 residues long. The V gene's germline CDR1 is LNHNV and CDR2 YYDKDF (reference sequence). This chain's CDR3 is CATSRETGLGHTIYF. DNA of the CDR3: TGTGCCACCAGCAGAGAAACAGGGTTAGGACACACCATATATTTT.

The CDR3 DNA is TGTGCCAGCAGCCCACTGGGGTTCCCGGATACGCAGTATTTT. The encoded protein is CASSPLGFPDTQYF. The chain employs TRBV7-9 and TRBJ2-3; unclear D gene. CDR3 length: 14 residues. The V gene's germline CDR1 is SEHNR and CDR2 FQNEAQ (reference sequence). V was trimmed by 5 bases and J by 6 bases, leaving 15 bases between them.

The rearrangement links TRBV7-9 to TRBJ1-1; 7 nucleotides match TRBD1. CDR3 length: 14 amino acids. Germline V gene data show CDR1 as SEHNR and CDR2 as FQNEAQ (reference sequence). J was trimmed by 0 bases and V by 7 bases; bases with no gene match: 5. CDR3 sequence (DNA): TGTGCCAGCACCAAAGGACAGGTGAACACTGAAGCTTTCTTT. Amino acids: CASTKGQVNTEAFF. Based on the CDR3 plus reference TRBV7-9 and TRBJ1-1, the full variable domain is DTGVSQNPRHKITKRGQNVTFRCDPISEHNRLYWYRQTLGQGPEFLTYFQNEAQLEKSRLLSDRFSAERPKGSFSTLEIQRTEQGDSAMYLCASTKGQVNTEAFFGQGTRLTVV.

V gene TRBV11-2 combines with J gene TRBJ1-1; no clear D gene. Germline-derived CDR1 and CDR2 are SGHAT and FQNNGV. The CDR3 length is 13 residues. V gave up 5 bases and J gave up 3 bases, with 10 bases separating them. The CDR3 coding sequence is TGTGCCAGCAGCACACAACCTGACACTGAAGCTTTCTTT. This encodes CASSTQPDTEAFF.

The gene calls are TRBV5-1 and TRBJ2-7, with D perhaps matching TRBD1 (6 bases). V lost 0 bases and J 2 bases, leaving 12 bases between the germline ends. Germline lookup yields CDR1 SGHRS and CDR2 YFSETQ. The CDR3 is 15 amino acids. This chain's CDR3 is CASSLGQGTPYEQYF. The CDR3 DNA follows: TGCGCCAGCAGCTTGGGTCAGGGGACCCCCTACGAGCAGTACTTC.

There are a few counts of this clone. One end of the junction is discordant with germline, which a read error may explain. The J gene is TRBJ2-2, the V gene TRBV7-7, with TRBD2 matching 7 bases. The germline V gene encodes CDR1 SSHAT and CDR2 FNYEAQ (reference sequence). This CDR3 spans 17 amino acids. The CDR3 nucleotides read TGTGCTAGCAGCTTAGGACCGGGACTACCCGGGACCGGGGAGCTGTTTTTT. Translation gives CASSLGPGLPGTGELFF.

The gene calls are TRBV5-1 and TRBJ2-3; 7 nucleotides agree with TRBD1. The junction had 2 bases not matched to a gene; V was cut back by 0 bases and J by 4 bases. CDR1 SGHRS and CDR2 YFSETQ come from the germline V gene. The CDR3 totals 14 residues. DNA for the CDR3: TGCGCCAGCAGCTTGGCGCAGGGGGCAGATACGCAGTATTTT. It specifies CASSLAQGADTQYF.

The V and J genes are TRBV20-1 and TRBJ2-7; D gene ambiguous. There are 11 residues in the CDR3. CDR1 is DFQATT and CDR2 is SNEGSKA in the germline V gene (reference sequence). The CDR3 loop is CRALGSYEQYF. The CDR3 coding sequence is TGCAGGGCTCTAGGCTCCTACGAGCAGTACTTC.

The rearrangement joins TRBV29-1 to TRBJ2-5; D remains ambiguous. This CDR3 has 11 amino acids. Germline CDR1 is SQVTM and CDR2 is ANQGSEA. The V and J ends lost 8 bases and 5 bases respectively, with 12 bases between them. CDR3 region: CSLVFGETQYF. CDR3 sequence (DNA): TGCAGCCTCGTCTTTGGGGAGACCCAGTACTTC.

V and J are TRBV13 and TRBJ2-3, with 9 bases identical to TRBD2. This CDR3 contains 17 residues. Germline V gene data show CDR1 as PRHDT and CDR2 as FYEKMQ (reference sequence). The trim removed 0 bases at V and 2 bases at J, leaving 6 bases unmatched. CDR3 DNA: TGTGCCAGCAGCTTAGGACTAAGCGGGGGGTCCACAGATACGCAGTATTTT. Encoded protein: CASSLGLSGGSTDTQYF.

In this sample, this clone turned up a few times. J is TRBJ2-7 and V is TRBV7-8; D may be TRBD2 (5 bases). Trimming pared 4 bases from V and 3 bases from J, leaving 7 bases between. Germline V CDR1 and CDR2: SGHVS, FQNEAQ. The CDR3 consists of 12 residues. In DNA, the CDR3 is TGTGCCAGCAGCTACGGGGACTACGAGCAGTACTTC. This gives the protein CASSYGDYEQYF. The variable domain in full, completed from reference TRBV7-8 and TRBJ2-7, reads GAGVSQSPRYKVAKRGQDVALRCDPISGHVSLFWYQQALGQGPEFLTYFQNEAQLDKSGLPSDRFFAERPEGSVSTLKIQRTQQEDSAVYLCASSYGDYEQYFGPGTRLTVT.

The rearrangement uses TRBV6-5 and TRBJ2-7; 7 bases align to TRBD2. V was clipped by 4 bases and J by 0 bases; unmatched bases: 6. The CDR3 runs 15 residues. Germline V gene sequence: CDR1 MNHEY, CDR2 SVGAGI. The CDR3 DNA sequence: TGTGCCAGCAGTTCCCAGCGGGGTAGCTCCTACGAGCAGTACTTC. It translates to CASSSQRGSSYEQYF.

This clone was detected a few times. The chain recombines TRBV29-1 with TRBJ1-5; 10 bases agree with TRBD1. With 5 bases clipped from V and 0 bases from J, the junction kept 4 bases outside the gene matches. Germline V gene lookup returns CDR1 SQVTM and CDR2 ANQGSEA. The CDR3 consists of 15 residues. The CDR3 region has the DNA TGCAGCGTTATGGACAGGGGGGATAGCAATCAGCCCCAGCATTTT. Amino acid sequence: CSVMDRGDSNQPQHF.

This clone was recorded a few times. The V gene is TRBV4-2, the J gene TRBJ1-2; the D is unclear. Germline V gives CDR1 LGHNA, CDR2 YNFKEQ. The CDR3 is made up of 15 amino acids. With 0 bases removed from V and 8 bases from J, the gap between germline ends came to 16 bases. The CDR3 DNA sequence: TGTGCCAGCAGCCAAGAGGTAACAGCCAAGGGAGGCTACACCTTC. Translated: CASSQEVTAKGGYTF.

This clone appeared a few times. The chain links TRBV29-1 to TRBJ1-2, with D maybe TRBD1 (5 bases). The V end was cut by 7 bases, the J end by 6 bases, with 18 bases between. CDR1 and CDR2 from the germline V gene are SQVTM and ANQGSEA. This CDR3 has 13 amino acids. The CDR3 DNA sequence: TGCAGCGCCCCCCGGGACGGGAGGGATGGCTACACCTTC. Protein sequence: CSAPRDGRDGYTF.

This clone turned up a few times. The V gene is TRBV4-1, the J gene TRBJ1-1; no clear D. The ends were cut back, 1 base at V and 1 base at J, with 13 bases in the middle. The CDR3 is 16 amino acids. CDR1 MGHRA and CDR2 YSYEKL come from the germline V gene. CDR3 sequence reads: CASSQGLRAGNTEAFF. The CDR3 DNA reads as TGCGCCAGCAGCCAAGGTTTACGGGCGGGGAACACTGAAGCTTTCTTT.

Comments on this clone: At the DNA level, this CDR3 is encoded by other sequences in the same sample as well. The chain couples TRBV2 to TRBJ1-5; D unresolved. Trimming pared 2 bases from V and 7 bases from J, leaving 9 bases between. The CDR3 sequence is 13 residues long. CDR1 is SNHLY, CDR2 FYNNEI, per germline. The CDR3 DNA is TGTGCCAGCAGTGAAAGGGCAAGGCAGCCCCAGCATTTT. The encoded protein is CASSERARQPQHF.

CDR3 residues: CASSYSDFEQFF. The DNA for the CDR3 is TGCGCCAGCAGCTACTCGGATTTTGAGCAGTTCTTC. This chain connects TRBV5-1 to TRBJ2-1, with no clear D. CDR1 is SGHRS and CDR2 is YFSETQ in the germline V gene. The CDR3 is made up of 12 amino acids. V dropped 3 bases and J dropped 9 bases, with 10 bases sitting between them.

In this sample, this clone turned up a few times. The CDR3 reads CASSLPRQYNEQFF. Here the CDR3 DNA reads TGTGCCAGCAGTTTACCAAGACAGTACAATGAGCAGTTCTTC. This chain uses TRBV28 with TRBJ2-1; a weak D match, TRBD1 (5 bases). Trimming took 2 bases from V and 4 from J, leaving 9 bases between them. CDR1 and CDR2 from the germline V gene are MDHEN and SYDVKM. The CDR3 has 14 amino acids.